This T cell receptor beta chain was identified during a study of T cells after posttransplantation cyclophosphamide. Study findings and constraints: TRB clonality was highly associated with recipient CMV seropositivity and reactivation.

CDR1 is MDHEN, CDR2 SYDVKM, per germline. The CDR3 totals 13 residues. V dropped 8 bases and J dropped 8 bases, with 18 bases sitting between them. In the case of this clone: What it recognizes is unknown.

Assay: immunoSEQ multiplex PCR; the TCRdb copy retains only in-frame clones and omits some. The sample holds about 7,300 clones, approximately 91% seen once. V usage is TRBV28 and J usage is TRBJ1-2; D not certain. The source material was CD4+ T cells sorted from blood. The receptor was isolated from a woman in her 50s in good health and a related stem cell transplant donor. The CDR3 sequence: CASSQPGGLGYTF. Written as DNA, the CDR3 is TGTGCCAGCTCCCAACCCGGAGGGCTCGGCTACACCTTC.